This T cell receptor beta chain was profiled in a study of a mutant IDH1 vaccine in newly diagnosed glioma. Study-wide context: Vaccine administration was initiated 4-6 weeks following radiotherapy alone, or with temozolomide cycles. The treated population exhibited a male proportion of about 60%, a female proportion of about 38%, and a mean age of about 40 years.

CDR3 length: 14 residues. The V and J ends lost 8 bases and 1 base respectively, with 13 bases between them. Per germline, CDR1 SGHAT and CDR2 FQDESV (reference sequence). Concerning this clone itself: The antigen remains unidentified.

Time point of the sample: week 47, end of study. Each dose delivered 300 ug of mutant IDH1 20-mer peptide subcutaneously with imiquimod. Astrocytomas that were new, WHO grade 3 or 4, IDH1-mutant and ATRX-lost were present in the donors. Only in-frame clones appear in the TCRdb table, and some are missing; sequencing was by immunoSEQ multiplex PCR. The table shows tens of thousands of clones, with 65% occurring only once. The chain has TRBV11-1 and TRBJ2-3; D possibly corresponds to TRBD2 (5 bases). The receptor was isolated from a man aged 40-55 years with glioma. Some clones in this sample may be carry-over from other donors' samples. The source was peripheral blood mononuclear cells (PBMCs), collected from a glioma patient whose treatment included an IDH1 peptide vaccine. CDR3 residues: CASVGPRGTDTQYF. CDR3 coding DNA: TGTGCCAGCGTCGGGCCGCGGGGCACAGATACGCAGTATTTT.